This TCR beta chain was retrieved from a study of blood T cell repertoires in COVID-19. Looking at the study overall: Both acute and convalescent COVID-19 samples were obtained from the United States, Italy and Spain. The cDNA or gDNA used as material had been derived from T cells, B-cell-depleted T cells, or PBMCs.

Original data processing: How many nucleated cells were present was estimated from reference gene primer amplification. Only in-frame clones appear in the TCRdb table, and some are missing; sequencing was by immunoSEQ multiplex PCR. The V and J calls and clone size are taken from that table; D and trimming were inferred from the DNA. Here the sample spans a few hundred thousand clones, over 75% being singletons. CDR3 length: 12 residues. Germline CDR1 reads ENHRY; CDR2 reads SYGVKD. V gave up 4 bases and J gave up 7 bases, with 11 bases separating them. This chain joins TRBV10-3 and TRBJ2-7; tentatively, D is TRBD2 (6 bases). The origin of this receptor is a human donor in a cohort sampled during active COVID-19. Sequenced sample: peripheral blood. In DNA form, the CDR3 reads TGTGCCATCAGTGTAACGGGGACTGAGCAGTACTTC. Residues: CAISVTGTEQYF.